This T cell receptor beta chain is drawn from a study of blood T cell repertoires in COVID-19. Turning to the study itself: The study drew acute and convalescent COVID-19 samples from the United States, Italy and Spain. PBMCs, B-cell-depleted T cells, or T cells were the source of the cDNA or gDNA that made up the material.

In the original workflow: The assay estimated nucleated cells by amplifying reference gene primers. Sequencing was performed with immunoSEQ multiplex PCR; in TCRdb, only in-frame clones are kept and a portion is missing. That table is the source of V, J and clone size, and D and trimming were worked out from the DNA. Among 100,000 to 150,000 clones, roughly nine tenths were seen once, and the ten largest hold 6% to 9.5%. The CDR3 covers 14 residues. Trimming took 3 bases from V and 10 from J, leaving 13 bases between them. Germline V lookup: CDR1 LNHDA, CDR2 SQIVND (reference sequence). This clone has just one count.

This TCR was recovered from a man aged 65 to 85 who had recovered from COVID-19. J is TRBJ1-6 and V is TRBV19; D perhaps matches TRBD1 (6 bases). Sequencing was performed on peripheral blood. CDR3 bases: TGTGCCAGTAGTATTGTCAGGGGATTATCACCCCTCCACTTT. Translation gives CASSIVRGLSPLHF.